The clone carrying this TCR beta chain was counted only a few times. As yet, its antigen is unknown. The entry originates in a study of blood T cells in healthy people across ages. Study observations and caveats: It was held that the diversity estimates obtained from one million T cells were underestimates. Relative to aged donors, long-lived donors carried more naive CD4+ cells and displayed higher diversity.

Alongside a J-beta primer mix, a sample-barcoded 5' primer served in a second PCR lasting about 6 to 11 cycles. TCRdb reprocessed the 5' RACE reads via MiXCR and lists one record per CDR3 protein. This sample has around 520,000 distinct CDR3 sequences, with around 27% found just once. Ranging in age from about 6 to 100, the donors were healthy Caucasian individuals from Russia. Researchers isolated at least 6 million PBMCs per sample. The germline gives CDR1 SQVTM, CDR2 ANQGSEA. The V end lost 6 bases, the J end lost 1 base, and 12 bases lay between the germline ends. This CDR3 has 13 amino acids. The data also belong to a second study, concerning T cells of mothers and their children.

J is TRBJ1-1 and V is TRBV29-1; TRBD1 might be the D (6 bases). This sequence was found in a boy aged 2 to 9 in good health. Sequencing was carried out using blood. The CDR3 loop reads CSVVTGWNTEAFF. The CDR3 DNA reads TGCAGCGTGGTGACAGGTTGGAACACTGAAGCTTTCTTT.